This T cell receptor beta chain was profiled in a study of blood T cell repertoires in COVID-19. In the study overall: The United States, Italy and Spain were the sources of the acute and convalescent COVID-19 samples. T cells, B-cell-depleted T cells, or PBMCs provided the cDNA or gDNA that served as material.

This CDR3 is built from 16 residues. J lost 0 bases, V lost 1 base, and 5 bases had no gene match. Germline assignment: CDR1 KGHSH and CDR2 LQKENI. Original analysis: Reference gene primers were amplified, and this amplification served to estimate nucleated cell counts. Measured with immunoSEQ multiplex PCR; TCRdb has only the in-frame clones, and not every one. D and trimming were read from the DNA, whereas the V and J calls and clone size are those reported in that table. The repertoire has 120,000 to 150,000 clones, 80% of them found once; the top ten carry roughly 13%. The specimen was peripheral blood. V usage is TRBV18 and J usage is TRBJ1-1; TRBD1 agrees at 7 bases. This receptor was identified in a man in his 60s with active or convalescent COVID-19. This CDR3 is CASSPQRTGLNTEAFF. The CDR3 DNA reads as TGTGCCAGCTCACCACAAAGGACAGGCTTGAACACTGAAGCTTTCTTT.